This T cell receptor (beta chain) was captured by sequencing in a study of T cell responses to AZD1222 COVID-19 vaccine. Overall study: Second doses at about 4 or about 12 weeks were pooled.

The CDR3 totals 16 residues. V shed 0 bases and J shed 4 bases, with 13 bases lying between them. Per the germline V gene, CDR1 is MNHNS and CDR2 is SASEGT. Produced via immunoSEQ multiplex PCR; TCRdb's table is partial and in-frame only. The sample shows some 100,000 clones, around 93% of them seen only once. The clonotype was recovered from an adult in good health. Sequences were derived from peripheral blood, sampled on day 0 of AZD1222 vaccination. The chain joins TRBV6-1 to TRBJ1-5; TRBD1 is a possible D gene (5 bases). The CDR3 sequence: CASSEAPGAANQPQHF. CDR3 DNA: TGTGCCAGCAGTGAAGCGCCTGGGGCTGCGAATCAGCCCCAGCATTTT.